Listed below are T cell receptor beta chains from one sample, sequenced in a study of regulatory T cells in long-lasting Graves disease. TCRdb passed the multiplex PCR reads through MiXCR, listing each CDR3 protein once. The sample contains fewer than 450,000 distinct CDR3 sequences, approximately 15% of which appear only once. This same sample was also part of a study on T cells in Graves' hyperthyroidism and ophthalmopathy.

The sample here was peripheral blood mononuclear cells (PBMCs), taken at new diagnosis, from a patient treated with antithyroid drugs. These receptor sequences come from a woman aged 40 to 50 with Graves disease. The CDR3 runs from the conserved cysteine through the conserved F or W. Fields, in order: D gene, V gene, clone size, J gene, CDR3 DNA, CDR3 protein. The D gene is left open where the match is weak. Some rows mark clone size as missing; the rest say once, few, many or name a class of expanded clone.

d_gene: TRBD1; v_gene: TRBV28; abundance: many; j_gene: TRBJ2-2; CDR3nt: TGTGCCAGCAGCCATTACCGGACAGGGGATTACGGGGAGCTGTTTTTT; CDR3aa: CASSHYRTGDYGELFF
d_gene: -; v_gene: TRBV12-3/TRBV12-4; abundance: many; j_gene: TRBJ1-1; CDR3nt: TGTGCCAGCGAATCAGAACCGAACACTGAAGCTTTCTTT; CDR3aa: CASESEPNTEAFF
d_gene: TRBD1; v_gene: TRBV7-2; abundance: many; j_gene: TRBJ2-5; CDR3nt: TGTGCCAGCAGCTTAGACAGGGGGTTAGAAGAGACCCAGTACTTC; CDR3aa: CASSLDRGLEETQYF
d_gene: -; v_gene: TRBV6-5; abundance: many; j_gene: TRBJ1-1; CDR3nt: TGTGCCAGCAGTTACATCGGCGGGAACACTGAAGCTTTCTTT; CDR3aa: CASSYIGGNTEAFF
d_gene: -; v_gene: TRBV6-1; abundance: -; j_gene: TRBJ2-5; CDR3nt: TGTGCCAGCAGTGAAGGGTACAAGGAGACCCAGTACTTC; CDR3aa: CASSEGYKETQYF
d_gene: -; v_gene: TRBV10-3; abundance: many; j_gene: TRBJ2-7; CDR3nt: TGTGCCATCACCTCGACGGAGAGAACCTACGAGCAGTACTTC; CDR3aa: CAITSTERTYEQYF
d_gene: TRBD2; v_gene: TRBV19; abundance: many; j_gene: TRBJ2-5; CDR3nt: TGTGCCAGTAGTAGACAGGGAGCGGTAGCGGGAGGTAGGCAAGAGACCCAGTACTTC; CDR3aa: CASSRQGAVAGGRQETQYF
d_gene: -; v_gene: TRBV28; abundance: -; j_gene: TRBJ1-5; CDR3nt: TGTGCCAGCAGTTTGGCCGAGCCCCAGCATTTT; CDR3aa: CASSLAEPQHF
d_gene: -; v_gene: TRBV28; abundance: many; j_gene: TRBJ2-3; CDR3nt: TGTGCCAGCAGAACAGGGGAGGGCACAGATACGCAGTATTTT; CDR3aa: CASRTGEGTDTQYF
d_gene: -; v_gene: TRBV3-1; abundance: many; j_gene: TRBJ1-2; CDR3nt: TGTGCCAGCAGCCAAGAACCAGGGTCTGGCTACACCTTC; CDR3aa: CASSQEPGSGYTF
d_gene: -; v_gene: TRBV15; abundance: -; j_gene: TRBJ2-1; CDR3nt: TGTGCCACCAGCCCGACAAGGACCCACAGTGAGCAGTTCTTC; CDR3aa: CATSPTRTHSEQFF
d_gene: -; v_gene: TRBV30; abundance: many; j_gene: TRBJ2-7; CDR3nt: TGTGCCTGGAGTGGGGAGTCGTCCTACGAGCAGTACTTC; CDR3aa: CAWSGESSYEQYF
d_gene: -; v_gene: TRBV25-1; abundance: many; j_gene: TRBJ1-1; CDR3nt: TGTGCCAGCAGTGACCTAAAACAGGGTGAAGACACTGAAGCTTTCTTT; CDR3aa: CASSDLKQGEDTEAFF
d_gene: TRBD2; v_gene: TRBV10-3; abundance: few; j_gene: TRBJ2-3; CDR3nt: TGTGCCATCAGTTCCGGGACTAGCGGGAGGGGCACAGATACGCAGTATTTT; CDR3aa: CAISSGTSGRGTDTQYF
d_gene: -; v_gene: TRBV10-3; abundance: many; j_gene: TRBJ2-1; CDR3nt: TGTGCCATCAGTGAGGGACTGGGGGGCAACGAGCAGTTCTTC; CDR3aa: CAISEGLGGNEQFF
d_gene: -; v_gene: TRBV12-3/TRBV12-4; abundance: many; j_gene: TRBJ2-2; CDR3nt: TGTGCCAGCAGTTTAAGGCAGATAAACACCGGGGAGCTGTTTTTT; CDR3aa: CASSLRQINTGELFF
d_gene: -; v_gene: TRBV30; abundance: many; j_gene: TRBJ1-3; CDR3nt: TGTGCCTGGAGTATTGGGGTCGGAAACACCATATATTTT; CDR3aa: CAWSIGVGNTIYF
d_gene: TRBD2; v_gene: TRBV12-3/TRBV12-4; abundance: many; j_gene: TRBJ2-7; CDR3nt: TGTGCCAGCAGTTTTAGGACGGGAGGAGAGCAGTACTTC; CDR3aa: CASSFRTGGEQYF
d_gene: -; v_gene: TRBV13; abundance: -; j_gene: TRBJ1-3; CDR3nt: TGTGCCAGCACTCCACCGGAGGGTGGAAACACCATATATTTT; CDR3aa: CASTPPEGGNTIYF
d_gene: -; v_gene: TRBV12-3/TRBV12-4; abundance: many; j_gene: TRBJ1-1; CDR3nt: TGTGCCTCGGGGGCCGCTGAAGCTTTCTTT; CDR3aa: CASGAAEAFF
d_gene: -; v_gene: TRBV5-6; abundance: -; j_gene: TRBJ2-3; CDR3nt: TGTGCCAGCAGCCCCGGGGGAGGAGATACGCAGTATTTT; CDR3aa: CASSPGGGDTQYF
d_gene: -; v_gene: TRBV2; abundance: many; j_gene: TRBJ2-3; CDR3nt: TGTGCCAGCAGTGAAGGAATGGGACCAGATACGCAGTATTTT; CDR3aa: CASSEGMGPDTQYF
d_gene: -; v_gene: TRBV29-1; abundance: -; j_gene: TRBJ1-5; CDR3nt: TGCAGCGTTGAAGTGAACAGCAATCAGCCCCAGCATTTT; CDR3aa: CSVEVNSNQPQHF
d_gene: TRBD2; v_gene: TRBV10-3; abundance: -; j_gene: TRBJ2-1; CDR3nt: TGTGCCATAAAACTAGCGGGAGCTCACAATGAGCAGTTCTTC; CDR3aa: CAIKLAGAHNEQFF
d_gene: -; v_gene: TRBV5-1; abundance: many; j_gene: TRBJ2-7; CDR3nt: TGCGCCAGCAGCCCTCTGGTCAGCTCCTACGAGCAGTACTTC; CDR3aa: CASSPLVSSYEQYF
d_gene: -; v_gene: TRBV2; abundance: many; j_gene: TRBJ1-4; CDR3nt: TGTGCCAGCAGGGACTCCGGGGCAACTAATGAAAAACTGTTTTTT; CDR3aa: CASRDSGATNEKLFF